A selection of T cell receptor beta chains follows, all from one sample in a study of shared clonotypes between healthy human individuals. Assay used: immunoSEQ multiplex PCR; TCRdb lists only in-frame clones, some missing. The sample contains under 2.5 million clones, about 90% of which appear only once. Sequencing was performed on naive CD4+ T cells from PBMCs. These receptors originate from a man younger than 30 in good health. Some clones in this sample may be carry-over from other donors' samples. CDR3s include the opening cysteine and the closing phenylalanine or tryptophan. The D gene is left open where the match is weak. Not all rows give a size; the values are once, few, many and, for expanded clones, a class.

TGCGCCAGCAGCCCAGGGTTCAGCCCAGCGGATACCTACGAGCAGTACTTC	CASSPGFSPADTYEQYF	once	-	TRBV5-1	TRBJ2-7
TGTGCCATCTCTAGACAGACCCAAGAGACCCAGTACTTC	CAISRQTQETQYF	-	-	TRBV28	TRBJ2-5
TGTGCCAGCAGTTTCGTGGGCCCCTCTTCTGGGGCCAACGTCCTGACTTTC	CASSFVGPSSGANVLTF	-	-	TRBV27	TRBJ2-6
TGTGCCACCAGCAGAGCCAGGGGCGGCGAAAAACTGTTTTTT	CATSRARGGEKLFF	-	-	TRBV15	TRBJ1-4
TGTGCCAGCAGTAGGACCCAATCGGTCACAGATACGCAGTATTTT	CASSRTQSVTDTQYF	-	-	TRBV6-4	TRBJ2-3
TGTGCCACCAGCATCTTAGTAGGGATAGGTGAGCAGTTCTTC	CATSILVGIGEQFF	-	-	TRBV15	TRBJ2-1
TGTGTCAGCAGGAGACAGGGGAATTCCTACGAGCAGTACTTC	CVSRRQGNSYEQYF	-	TRBD1	TRBV28	TRBJ2-7
TGTGCCAGCAGCCCCCGGGACAGGGTCTCCTACAATGAGCAGTTCTTC	CASSPRDRVSYNEQFF	-	TRBD1	TRBV7-6	TRBJ2-1
TGTGCCATCACTTTAGCGGGAGCCCTAAATGAGCAGTTCTTC	CAITLAGALNEQFF	-	TRBD2	TRBV10-3	TRBJ2-1
TGTGCCAGCAGCGCCGGGGGGAGCACAGATACGCAGTATTTT	CASSAGGSTDTQYF	-	TRBD2	TRBV7-2	TRBJ2-3
TGTGCCAGCTCACCACCCGGGCCAGATACGCAGTATTTT	CASSPPGPDTQYF	-	-	TRBV18	TRBJ2-3
TGTGCCAGCAGTTTTCTCACTTTTCTGAACACCGGGGAGCTGTTTTTT	CASSFLTFLNTGELFF	-	-	TRBV28	TRBJ2-2
TGTGCCAGCAGCGTAGACCCGGGGGGGCAAGCGGGAGTAAACATTCAGTACTTC	CASSVDPGGQAGVNIQYF	-	TRBD2	TRBV9	TRBJ2-4
TGTGCCAGCAGCCAGTTGTCAGCCGAGACCCAGTACTTC	CASSQLSAETQYF	-	-	TRBV14	TRBJ2-5
TGCGCCAGCAGCTTTTATGGATCAGGGGTCCCCCCCGGGGAGCTGTTTTTT	CASSFYGSGVPPGELFF	-	-	TRBV5-1	TRBJ2-2
TGTGCCAGCAGCGGAAGGGGGGAAATCTATGGCTACACCTTC	CASSGRGEIYGYTF	-	-	TRBV13	TRBJ1-2
TGCGCCAGCAGCCAACCGACTAGCGGGGGAGGAGGGGTTTACAATGAGCAGTTCTTC	CASSQPTSGGGGVYNEQFF	-	TRBD2	TRBV4-1	TRBJ2-1
TGTGCCAGCAGCGACTGGCGGGTCTCTGGAAACACCATATATTTT	CASSDWRVSGNTIYF	-	-	TRBV6-1	TRBJ1-3
TGTGCCAGCAGTCGACCGGGACAGGCTCTTTCCGGGGAGCTGTTTTTT	CASSRPGQALSGELFF	-	TRBD1	TRBV28	TRBJ2-2
TGTGCCAGCTCACCGACAGGGGACTACGAGCAGTACTTC	CASSPTGDYEQYF	-	TRBD1	TRBV18	TRBJ2-7
TGTGCCAGTAGTAGGCGGGGCGCCGGGGAGCTGTTTTTT	CASSRRGAGELFF	-	-	TRBV19	TRBJ2-2
TGTGCCAGCAGCTTTTCCTCTCATCTTTTTTACGAGCAGTACTTC	CASSFSSHLFYEQYF	-	-	TRBV6-1	TRBJ2-7
TGCGCCAGCACCCTTAGCGGGCGAGAGACCCAGTACTTC	CASTLSGRETQYF	-	TRBD2	TRBV5-1	TRBJ2-5
TGCGCCAGCAGCCAAGTATTGGGCTATGGCTACACCTTC	CASSQVLGYGYTF	once	-	TRBV4-3	TRBJ1-2
TGTGCCAGCAGTTGGGGCAGGGAGGGCTATGGCTACACCTTC	CASSWGREGYGYTF	-	-	TRBV28	TRBJ1-2
TGCGCCAGCGGGGGGGTTCAGCCCCAGCATTTT	CASGGVQPQHF	-	-	TRBV10-2	TRBJ1-5
TGTGCCAGCAGCACGCGACTAGCGGGAGGTGCAAATGAGCAGTTCTTC	CASSTRLAGGANEQFF	-	TRBD2	TRBV7-3	TRBJ2-1
TGTGCCAGCAGCCTGGGGACTAGCGGGAAGTCCGAGCAGTTCTTC	CASSLGTSGKSEQFF	-	TRBD2	TRBV5-4	TRBJ2-1
TGCAGCGTTGAACCCAGCTATGGCTACACCTTC	CSVEPSYGYTF	-	-	TRBV29-1	TRBJ1-2
TGTGCCAGCAGCGGGTCCGGGACAGGTGGGAAGGAGCAGTTCTTC	CASSGSGTGGKEQFF	-	TRBD1	TRBV11-3	TRBJ2-1
TGTGCCAGTAGTTCCCCGGACACACCACGAGAAAAACTGTTTTTT	CASSSPDTPREKLFF	-	-	TRBV19	TRBJ1-4
TGTGCCAGCAGTCCACGGGACAGCACCGATGGCTACACCTTC	CASSPRDSTDGYTF	-	TRBD1	TRBV27	TRBJ1-2
TGTGCCAGCAGTGGAGGGACCCAATCGGGCTATGGCTACACCTTC	CASSGGTQSGYGYTF	once	-	TRBV2	TRBJ1-2
TGTGCCAGCAGCCCGGGCGGGGGGCGTAGCTATGGCTACACCTTC	CASSPGGGRSYGYTF	-	-	TRBV7-2	TRBJ1-2
TGTGCCAGCAGCTTAGGGCAGGGCCAAGGGATTCAGTACTTC	CASSLGQGQGIQYF	-	-	TRBV7-2	TRBJ2-4
TGTGCCAGCAGCCGAGCCCCTCGAGCGGGAGGGACCTTACAAGAGACCCAGTACTTC	CASSRAPRAGGTLQETQYF	-	TRBD2	TRBV9	TRBJ2-5
TGTGCCAGCCGACGGACGGCCGATTACTACGAGCAGTACTTC	CASRRTADYYEQYF	-	-	TRBV27	TRBJ2-7
TGCGCCAGCAGCTTACAGGGCACCTACAATGAGCAGTTCTTC	CASSLQGTYNEQFF	-	-	TRBV5-1	TRBJ2-1
TGCGCCAGCAGCCAGTCACAGGGGAACACTGAAGCTTTCTTT	CASSQSQGNTEAFF	-	-	TRBV5-1	TRBJ1-1
TGTGCCAGCAGTGACAGAAACTATGGCTACACCTTC	CASSDRNYGYTF	few	-	TRBV28	TRBJ1-2
TGTGCCAGCAGCCCTAATATAGCGTCCTCCTACGAGCAGTACTTC	CASSPNIASSYEQYF	-	-	TRBV9	TRBJ2-7
TGTGCCAGCAGCTTGGCCAGAGCTAGGAGTTTGGGCAATGAGCAGTTCTTC	CASSLARARSLGNEQFF	-	-	TRBV5-4	TRBJ2-1
TGTGCCAGCAGGAGTAATTACTATGGCTACACCTTC	CASRSNYYGYTF	-	-	TRBV27	TRBJ1-2
TGTGCCAGCAGCCTCCAGAAGGGAAGTTATCTGTTTTTT	CASSLQKGSYLFF	-	-	TRBV14	TRBJ1-4
TGTGCCAGCACGTCTCTACCGAACTATGGCTACACCTTC	CASTSLPNYGYTF	-	-	TRBV2	TRBJ1-2
TGTGCCAGCAGCGAGACCGGGACAGGGAACACTGAAGCTTTCTTT	CASSETGTGNTEAFF	-	TRBD1	TRBV7-3	TRBJ1-1
TGCGCCAGCAGCTTGGAGTCTTCGTGGGCTGAAGCTTTCTTT	CASSLESSWAEAFF	few	-	TRBV5-1	TRBJ1-1
TGTGCCAGCAGCCAAAAGGGGAACAATCAGCCCCAGCATTTT	CASSQKGNNQPQHF	-	-	TRBV7-9	TRBJ1-5
TGTGCCAGCAGCTTTGGCCGGGGCCCTAACTATGGCTACACCTTC	CASSFGRGPNYGYTF	once	-	TRBV11-2	TRBJ1-2
TGCAGTGCTTCTACAGGGCCCGAGCAGTACTTC	CSASTGPEQYF	-	-	TRBV20-1	TRBJ2-7
TGTGCCAGCAGTGGGAACAGGGGCCACAATCAGCCCCAGCATTTT	CASSGNRGHNQPQHF	-	TRBD1	TRBV2	TRBJ1-5
TGTGCCAGCAGCTTGGGTAGCGGGAGAACGTACGAGCAGTACTTC	CASSLGSGRTYEQYF	-	TRBD2	TRBV5-4	TRBJ2-7